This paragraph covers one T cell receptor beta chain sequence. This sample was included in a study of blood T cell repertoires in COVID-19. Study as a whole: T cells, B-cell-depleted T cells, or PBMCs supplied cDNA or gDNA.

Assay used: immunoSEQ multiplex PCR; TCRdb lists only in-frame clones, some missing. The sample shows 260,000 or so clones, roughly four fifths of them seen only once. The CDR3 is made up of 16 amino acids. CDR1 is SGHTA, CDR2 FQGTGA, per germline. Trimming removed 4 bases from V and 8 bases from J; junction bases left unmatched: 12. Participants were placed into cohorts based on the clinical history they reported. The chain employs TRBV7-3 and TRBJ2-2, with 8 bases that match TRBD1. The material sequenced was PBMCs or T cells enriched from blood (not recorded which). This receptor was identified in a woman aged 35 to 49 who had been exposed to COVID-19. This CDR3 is CASSYSGTGASGELFF. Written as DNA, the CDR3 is TGTGCCAGCAGCTACTCCGGGACAGGCGCCTCTGGGGAGCTGTTTTTT.